This entry lists 14 T cell receptor beta chains sequenced from one sample in a study of shared clonotypes between healthy human individuals. Some clones are missing from TCRdb's copy, which holds only in-frame ones; the method was immunoSEQ multiplex PCR. The sample yields over a million clones, less than 99% seen once. What was sequenced was naive CD4+ T cells sorted from blood. Stated subset: CD45RA+ positively selected. These receptors were obtained from a man aged 30 to 39 in good health.

Of note for this clone: Other DNA sequences of this sample code for an identical CDR3. V usage is TRBV14 and J usage is TRBJ2-2; D call uncertain. Germline loops: CDR1 SGHDN, CDR2 FVKESK. Trimming took off 1 base at V and 6 bases at J, with 6 bases between the two ends. The CDR3 extends over 13 amino acids. CDR3 in amino acids: CASSQVVAGELFF. The DNA of the CDR3 is TGTGCCAGCAGCCAAGTGGTTGCCGGGGAGCTGTTTTTT.

V gene TRBV18 combines with J gene TRBJ2-5, with 15 bases identical to TRBD2. Per germline, CDR1 KGHSH and CDR2 LQKENI. The CDR3 runs 16 residues. The V and J ends lost 8 bases and 5 bases, in that order; junction bases with no gene match: 9. The CDR3 DNA is TGTGCCAGCGGACTAGCGGGAGGGCCATTCCCTGAGACCCAGTACTTC. Translating gives CASGLAGGPFPETQYF. Using reference TRBV18 and TRBJ2-5 for the parts outside the CDR3, the full variable domain is NAGVMQNPRHLVRRRGQEARLRCSPMKGHSHVYWYRQLPEEGLKFMVYLQKENIIDESGMPKERFSAEFPKEGPSILRIQQVVRGDSAAYFCASGLAGGPFPETQYFGPGTRLLVL.

The rearrangement joins TRBV15 to TRBJ2-3; D is unclear. The CDR3 has 13 residues. Trimming cost V 3 bases and J 6 bases, with 10 bases left between them. Germline values: CDR1 LNHNV, CDR2 YYDKDF (reference sequence). CDR3 DNA: TGTGCCACCAGCAGGCAGCCCTCCGATACGCAGTATTTT. Translating it yields CATSRQPSDTQYF.

The chain has TRBV7-9 and TRBJ2-1; no firm D call. V was cut by 5 bases and J by 6 bases, with 14 bases left in between. CDR1 SEHNR and CDR2 FQNEAQ come from the germline V gene (reference sequence). This CDR3 is 14 amino acids long. The CDR3: CASSALPSLNEQFF. The CDR3 nucleotides are TGTGCCAGCAGCGCTTTGCCTAGTCTCAATGAGCAGTTCTTC.

A single count supports this clone. The rearrangement uses TRBV5-1 and TRBJ2-7; the match to TRBD1 covers 9 bases. V lost 4 bases and J lost 5; bases outside the gene matches: 7. CDR1 is SGHRS and CDR2 is YFSETQ in the germline V gene. CDR3 length equals 14 residues. The CDR3 region is CASSLTGQGDEQYF. DNA of the CDR3: TGCGCCAGCAGCCTAACGGGACAGGGTGACGAGCAGTACTTC.

This rearrangement joins TRBV2 to TRBJ2-7, with D unclear. V lost 9 bases and J lost 0, with 9 bases in between. Germline loops: CDR1 SNHLY, CDR2 FYNNEI. The CDR3 has 12 amino acids. This CDR3 is CARGIFSYEQYF. The CDR3, as DNA: TGTGCCAGAGGGATCTTCTCCTACGAGCAGTACTTC.

The rearrangement uses TRBV2 and TRBJ2-7; D is uncertain. The CDR3 is 11 residues long. Germline V lookup: CDR1 SNHLY, CDR2 FYNNEI. V lost 7 bases to trimming and J lost 1 base, with 5 bases between them. In DNA form, the CDR3 reads TGTGCCAGCATTGCATCCTACGAGCAGTACTTC. This codes for CASIASYEQYF.

The chain employs TRBV6-1 and TRBJ2-5, with D maybe TRBD2 (5 bases). The CDR3 length is 15 residues. V was trimmed by 5 bases and J by 2 bases, leaving 15 bases between them. CDR1 and CDR2 from the germline V gene are MNHNS and SASEGT. The CDR3 loop is CASSPRVGSQETQYF. In nucleotides, the CDR3 is TGTGCCAGCAGTCCGAGGGTGGGCTCTCAAGAGACCCAGTACTTC.

This clone was found once. The rearrangement joins TRBV27 to TRBJ2-7, with 16 bases aligning to TRBD2. The J segment lost 7 bases and the V segment lost 2 bases, leaving 8 bases of the junction unmatched. The CDR3 covers 17 residues. CDR1 and CDR2 (germline): MNHEY, SMNVEV (reference sequence). The DNA of the CDR3 is TGTGCCAGCAGTTTACCGGGACTAGCGGGAGGGCCGAATGAGCAGTACTTC. This codes for CASSLPGLAGGPNEQYF.

The V gene is TRBV5-5, the J gene TRBJ2-3; 11 bases are a match to TRBD2. There are 17 residues in the CDR3. Trimming at V came to 0 bases and at J to 6 bases, leaving 9 bases not matched to a gene. Germline values: CDR1 SGHKS, CDR2 YYEKEE (reference sequence). DNA of the CDR3: TGTGCCAGCAGCTTGGTTGTAGCGGGAGGGCCGTTTGATACGCAGTATTTT. Protein sequence: CASSLVVAGGPFDTQYF.

This clone is a singleton in its sample. V and J are TRBV28 and TRBJ2-1; TRBD2 matches 16 bases. The CDR3 sequence is 19 residues long. J gave up 3 bases and V 4 bases, and 9 bases lay outside the gene matches. Looked up from germline, CDR1 is MDHEN and CDR2 is SYDVKM. CDR3 sequence reads: CASSSTSGLAGGSYNEQFF. DNA of the CDR3: TGTGCCAGCAGTTCGACCTCGGGACTAGCGGGAGGGAGCTACAATGAGCAGTTCTTC.

This sequence joins TRBV6-5 and TRBJ2-3; D unclear. The CDR3 has 15 amino acids. V lost 4 bases, J lost 0 bases, and 11 bases lay in between. Germline V gene lookup returns CDR1 MNHEY and CDR2 SVGAGI. DNA for the CDR3: TGTGCCAGCAGTTTGACTGGGCCAAGCACAGATACGCAGTATTTT. This encodes CASSLTGPSTDTQYF.

This clone was found once. The V and J genes are TRBV7-2 and TRBJ2-3; D is uncertain. CDR1 is SGHTA and CDR2 is FQGNSA in the germline V gene. This CDR3 has 15 residues. The V and J ends lost 2 bases and 4 bases respectively, with 13 bases between them. CDR3 region: CASSLYPGPSDTQYF. In DNA, the CDR3 is TGTGCCAGCAGCTTATATCCGGGTCCATCAGATACGCAGTATTTT.

The chain combines TRBV13 with TRBJ2-7; no reliable D call. Between the trimmed V and J ends, which lost 3 bases and 2 bases, there was a span of 11 bases. The V gene's germline CDR1 is PRHDT and CDR2 FYEKMQ (reference sequence). CDR3 length equals 14 residues. The CDR3 spells CASSFGRSTYEQYF. The CDR3 DNA reads as TGTGCCAGCAGCTTCGGGCGGTCCACCTACGAGCAGTACTTC.